Presented here are 21 T cell receptor beta chains from one specimen sequenced in a study of blood T cells in healthy people across ages. Primed by a sample-barcoded 5' primer and a J-beta primer mix, a second PCR proceeded for about 6 to 12 cycles. TCRdb re-called the 5' RACE reads with MiXCR, one entry per CDR3 protein. The top ten hold around 49% of the sample, which has about 380,000 distinct CDR3 sequences, about half seen once. Input material: blood. These receptors came from a man in his 60s in good health.

This clonotype was observed a few times. This chain joins TRBV3-1 and TRBJ2-4; D gene ambiguous. V lost 4 bases and J 0 bases, leaving 25 bases between the germline ends. The CDR3 spans 20 residues. CDR1 and CDR2 from the germline V gene are LGHDT and YNNKEL (reference sequence). Here the CDR3 reads CASSLGTGSVTELAKNIQYF. In DNA, the CDR3 is TGTGCCAGCAGCCTAGGTACTGGGTCTGTGACCGAACTAGCCAAAAACATTCAGTACTTC. The complete variable domain, with remaining parts taken from reference TRBV3-1 and TRBJ2-4, reads DTAVSQTPKYLVTQMGNDKSIKCEQNLGHDTMYWYKQDSKKFLKIMFSYNNKELIINETVPNRFSPKSPDKAHLNLHINSLELGDSAVYFCASSLGTGSVTELAKNIQYFGAGTRLSVL.

With respect to this clonotype: Sequence at one end of the junction differs from germline and may be a read error. The chain uses TRBV7-3 and TRBJ2-1, with D possibly matching TRBD2 (7 bases). CDR1 is SGHTA and CDR2 is FQGTGA in the germline V gene. The CDR3 is 13 residues long. The CDR3 nucleotides are TGTGCCGGCAGCGTAAGGGAGGGGGAGACCCAGTTCTTC. Translated: CAGSVREGETQFF.

The rearrangement joins TRBV29-1 to TRBJ2-1; 7 bases fit TRBD2. V lost 5 bases to trimming and J lost 0 bases; unmatched junction nucleotides: 7. Germline CDR1 and CDR2: SQVTM and ANQGSEA. The CDR3 is 15 residues long. This chain's CDR3 is CSVKSGTSSYNEQFF. The DNA for the CDR3 is TGCAGCGTTAAGAGCGGGACCAGCTCCTACAATGAGCAGTTCTTC.

The chain links TRBV14 to TRBJ1-1; D unresolved. V shed 2 bases and J shed 1 base, with 5 bases lying between them. CDR3 length: 13 residues. Per germline, CDR1 SGHDN and CDR2 FVKESK. This CDR3 is CASSQLRNTEAFF. The CDR3 DNA reads TGTGCCAGCAGCCAACTGCGGAACACTGAAGCTTTCTTT. The whole variable domain, filled in from reference TRBV14 and TRBJ1-1, reads EAGVTQFPSHSVIEKGQTVTLRCDPISGHDNLYWYRRVMGKEIKFLLHFVKESKQDESGMPNNRFLAERTGGTYSTLKVQPAELEDSGVYFCASSQLRNTEAFFGQGTRLTVV.

This clonotype occurred a few times. J is TRBJ1-6 and V is TRBV20-1, with 9 bases lining up with TRBD1. Losses at the gene ends were 2 bases for V and 7 bases for J; bases not matched to a gene: 6. CDR1 is DFQATT and CDR2 is SNEGSKA in the germline V gene (reference sequence). This CDR3 contains 15 residues. The CDR3 region has the DNA TGCAGTGCTAGAACCATTGGGACAGGGAATTCACCCCTCCACTTT. Encoded protein: CSARTIGTGNSPLHF.

This clonotype occurred many times. The J gene is TRBJ2-7, the V gene TRBV7-2; D not certain. Trimming stripped 5 bases from V and 8 bases from J, with 19 bases between. The CDR3 is 14 amino acids. CDR1 is SGHTA and CDR2 is FQGNSA in the germline V gene. This chain's CDR3 is CASSLPAWERKQYF. For the CDR3, the DNA is TGTGCCAGCAGCCTCCCGGCCTGGGAAAGGAAGCAGTACTTC.

This clonotype was observed many times. The chain uses TRBV20-1 and TRBJ1-2; no clear D gene. This CDR3 spans 12 amino acids. V gave up 0 bases and J gave up 8 bases, with 10 bases separating them. The V gene's germline CDR1 is DFQATT and CDR2 SNEGSKA (reference sequence). In DNA form, the CDR3 reads TGCAGTGCTAGAGATCGGCCGGGCGGCTACACCTTC. Residues: CSARDRPGGYTF.

The V call is TRBV6-4, the J call TRBJ1-2, with D unresolved. The germline CDR1 and CDR2 sequences are MRHNA and SNTAGT. This CDR3 is built from 19 residues. V was pared by 4 bases and J by 4 bases, with 28 bases between. This CDR3 reads CASSGGTRRGLGSIYGYTF. CDR3 in DNA: TGTGCCAGCAGTGGCGGCACCAGAAGAGGACTAGGAAGTATCTATGGCTACACCTTC.

The table lists this clonotype with a few counts. This chain links TRBV20-1 with TRBJ2-3; TRBD2 might be the D (6 bases). From germline, CDR1 is DFQATT and CDR2 SNEGSKA (reference sequence). CDR3 length: 13 residues. Trimming cost V 5 bases and J 2 bases, with 11 bases left between them. The CDR3 region has the DNA TGCAGTGCTGCTAGCGTAACCACAGATACGCAGTATTTT. It yields the protein CSAASVTTDTQYF.

The V call is TRBV27, the J call TRBJ2-7; perhaps TRBD2 as D (6 bases). This CDR3 is built from 14 residues. Per the germline V gene, CDR1 is MNHEY and CDR2 is SMNVEV (reference sequence). Trimming removed 3 bases at V and 4 bases at J, with 13 bases between. As DNA, the CDR3 is TGTGCCAGCAGTTTGGGACTCGGCGAGTACGAGCAGTACTTC. This gives the protein CASSLGLGEYEQYF.

This clonotype was observed many times. CDR3 DNA: TGTGCCAGCAGACCCGGCGGGGGCTACGAGCAGTACTTC. It codes for CASRPGGGYEQYF. The gene calls are TRBV12-3 or TRBV12-4 and TRBJ2-7, with 7 bases identical to TRBD2. The CDR3 covers 13 residues. V shed 6 bases and J 3 bases; nucleotides not matched to a gene: 5.

This chain links TRBV7-2 with TRBJ2-1, with 9 bases that match TRBD2. With 1 base clipped from V and 10 bases from J, the junction kept 11 bases outside the gene matches. CDR1 and CDR2 (germline): SGHTA, FQGNSA. The CDR3 covers 16 residues. The CDR3 sequence is CASSLGLAVRDDEQFF. The CDR3 DNA is TGTGCCAGCAGCTTAGGACTAGCGGTTAGGGATGACGAGCAGTTCTTC.

The CDR3, as DNA: TGCAGCGTTGAGGGGGACAGGGGCTATAGGGCAGATACGCAGTATTTT. It codes for CSVEGDRGYRADTQYF. The V gene is TRBV29-1, the J gene TRBJ2-3; TRBD1 agrees at 10 bases. The CDR3 spans 16 residues. Germline CDR1 SQVTM, CDR2 ANQGSEA. The J segment lost 4 bases and the V segment lost 3 bases, leaving 10 bases of the junction unmatched.

The chain uses TRBV20-1 and TRBJ1-5, with TRBD1 as a possible D gene (5 bases). From germline, CDR1 is DFQATT and CDR2 SNEGSKA (reference sequence). The CDR3 contains 15 residues. Trimming took 3 bases from V and 6 from J, leaving 18 bases between them. CDR3 protein: CSASPAGDPGQPQHF. The CDR3 region has the DNA TGCAGTGCTAGTCCTGCTGGGGACCCGGGTCAGCCCCAGCATTTT.

This clonotype was counted a single time. The chain joins TRBV18 to TRBJ2-3; D perhaps matches TRBD2 (6 bases). Germline values: CDR1 KGHSH, CDR2 LQKENI. Trimming took off 3 bases at V and 3 bases at J, with 19 bases between the two ends. This CDR3 comprises 17 residues. DNA for the CDR3: TGTGCCAGCTCACCCCTCGGGACTCACGATGGGACAGATACGCAGTATTTT. It codes for CASSPLGTHDGTDTQYF.

CDR3 bases: TGCGCCAGCAGCCAAGATCGAGGACATGGCGGGACTGAAGCTTTCTTT. It translates to CASSQDRGHGGTEAFF. The chain uses TRBV4-1 and TRBJ1-1, with D possibly TRBD1 on 5 matching bases. The CDR3 runs to 16 residues. Germline loops: CDR1 MGHRA, CDR2 YSYEKL. V was clipped by 0 bases and J by 5 bases, with 16 bases between them.

The rearrangement links TRBV20-1 to TRBJ2-7; no clear D gene. The V and J ends lost 3 bases and 0 bases respectively, with 12 bases between them. CDR1 and CDR2 (germline): DFQATT, SNEGSKA (reference sequence). The length of the CDR3 is 14 residues. The CDR3 loop is CSASVGTGSYEQYF. CDR3 DNA sequence: TGCAGTGCTAGTGTGGGAACCGGCTCCTACGAGCAGTACTTC.

The chain carries TRBV20-1 and TRBJ2-1; D uncertain. The germline V and J ends were trimmed by 6 bases and 8 bases, with 14 bases remaining between them. This CDR3 comprises 12 residues. Germline CDR1 and CDR2: DFQATT and SNEGSKA (reference sequence). This CDR3 is CSAPFGLYEQFF. In DNA, the CDR3 is TGCAGTGCACCCTTTGGGCTGTATGAGCAGTTCTTC.

This clonotype came up a few times. J is TRBJ2-1 and V is TRBV20-1; TRBD1 aligns across 8 bases. The tail of the sequence fits TRBJ2-7 better, so the J call may be wrong. The CDR3 covers 14 residues. Germline CDR1 and CDR2: DFQATT and SNEGSKA (reference sequence). The CDR3, as DNA: TGCAGTGCTCCAGGGGGCGGGAAATACAATGAGCAGTACTTC. Protein sequence: CSAPGGGKYNEQYF.

The chain links TRBV18 to TRBJ2-7; 8 nucleotides agree with TRBD1. CDR1 and CDR2 (germline): KGHSH, LQKENI. The trim removed 4 bases at V and 1 base at J, leaving 3 bases unmatched. CDR3 length: 14 residues. This chain's CDR3 is CASSRQGQSYEQYF. As DNA, the CDR3 is TGTGCCAGCTCACGACAGGGGCAGTCCTACGAGCAGTACTTC.

The chain has TRBV11-2 and TRBJ1-6; D not resolved. V was pared by 1 base and J by 6 bases, with 4 bases between. Germline lookup yields CDR1 SGHAT and CDR2 FQNNGV. The CDR3 runs 13 residues. DNA for the CDR3: TGTGCCAGCAGCTTAGGCAGTAATTCACCCCTCCACTTT. This gives the protein CASSLGSNSPLHF.